A single TCR delta chain is shown here with its context. Its antigen is unknown. A far larger clone is off by one base, so a read error is likely. This sample also contains other DNA sequences that code for the same CDR3. The CDR3 is 24 residues long. Germline V gene data show CDR1 as TSWWSYY and CDR2 as QGS. Bulk repertoires came from Vgamma9/Vdelta2+ or Vdelta2-negative gammadelta T cells flow-sorted from PBMC. TCRdb used CATT to re-call clones from the multiplex PCR reads. The data hold about 89,000 delta-chain clones, with approximately 1.5% observed a single time. This sample was taken from a study of γδ T cells in repeated Plasmodium falciparum infection. Overall study: Donors were malaria-exposed Malian children or age- and gender-matched Australian children.

Points from the study as a whole: Vdelta2-negative gammadelta repertoires appeared less diverse and less shared in Malian than Australian children. Waves of new clonotype selection appeared after repeated controlled infections in Vdelta2-negative, largely Vdelta1+, gammadelta T cells.

This chain joins TRDV1 and TRDJ3; 13 bases line up with TRDD3. This TCR derives from a pool of human donors (malaria-infected and uninfected, not separated). The specimen was gamma-delta T cells from blood. The CDR3 here is CALGERRPMDWGIRFGWDTRQMFF. In nucleotides, the CDR3 is TGTGCTCTTGGGGAACGCCGCCCCATGGACTGGGGGATACGCTTCGGCTGGGACACCCGGCAGATGTTTTTC.